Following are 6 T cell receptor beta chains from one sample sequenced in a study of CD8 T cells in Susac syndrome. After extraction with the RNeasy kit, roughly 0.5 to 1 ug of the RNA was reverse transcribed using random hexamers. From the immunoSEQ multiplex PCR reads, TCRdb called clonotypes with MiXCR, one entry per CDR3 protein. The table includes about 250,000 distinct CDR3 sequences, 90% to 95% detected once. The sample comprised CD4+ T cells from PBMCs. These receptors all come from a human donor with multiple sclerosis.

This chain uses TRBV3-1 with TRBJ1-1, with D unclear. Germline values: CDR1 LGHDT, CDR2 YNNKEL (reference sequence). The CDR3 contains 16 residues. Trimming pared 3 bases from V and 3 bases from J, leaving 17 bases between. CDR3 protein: CASSHGELGRYTEAFF. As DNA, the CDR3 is TGTGCCAGCAGCCATGGAGAGTTGGGCCGCTACACTGAAGCTTTCTTT.

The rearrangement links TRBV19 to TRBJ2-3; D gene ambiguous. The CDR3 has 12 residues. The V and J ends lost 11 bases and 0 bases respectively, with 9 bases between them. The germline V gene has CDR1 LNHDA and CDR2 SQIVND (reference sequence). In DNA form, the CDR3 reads TGTGCCTCACGGCGAAGCACAGATACGCAGTATTTT. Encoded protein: CASRRSTDTQYF.

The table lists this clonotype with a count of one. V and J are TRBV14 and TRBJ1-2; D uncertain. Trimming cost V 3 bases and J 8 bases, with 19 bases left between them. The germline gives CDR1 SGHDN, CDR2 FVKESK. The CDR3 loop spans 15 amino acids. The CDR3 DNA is TGTGCCAGCAGCCAGGCGAGGACGGCAAAGGGCGGCTACACCTTC. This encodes CASSQARTAKGGYTF.

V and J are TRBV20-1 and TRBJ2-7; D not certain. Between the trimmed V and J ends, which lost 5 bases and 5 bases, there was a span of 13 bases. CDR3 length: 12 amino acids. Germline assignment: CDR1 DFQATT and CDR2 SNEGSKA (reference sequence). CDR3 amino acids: CSAPWVGNEQYF. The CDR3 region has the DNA TGCAGTGCTCCCTGGGTGGGCAACGAGCAGTACTTC.

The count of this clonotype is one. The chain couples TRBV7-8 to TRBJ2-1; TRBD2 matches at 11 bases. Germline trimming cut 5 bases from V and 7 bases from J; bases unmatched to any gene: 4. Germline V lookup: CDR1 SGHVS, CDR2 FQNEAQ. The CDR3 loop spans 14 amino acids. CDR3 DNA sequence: TGTGCCAGCAGCCGTAGCGGGAGGGGAAATGAGCAGTTCTTC. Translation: CASSRSGRGNEQFF.

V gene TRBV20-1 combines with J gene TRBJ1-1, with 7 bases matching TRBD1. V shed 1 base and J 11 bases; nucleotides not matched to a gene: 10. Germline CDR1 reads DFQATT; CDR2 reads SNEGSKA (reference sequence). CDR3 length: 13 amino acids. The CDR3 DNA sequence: TGCAGTGCTAGAGTTGACAGGGACGGGGGGGCTTTCTTT. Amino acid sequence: CSARVDRDGGAFF.